Listed below are T cell receptor beta chains from one sample, sequenced in a study of shared clonotypes between healthy human individuals. Clones were read by immunoSEQ multiplex PCR, and TCRdb kept only the in-frame ones, dropping some. Among about 2.1 million clones listed, roughly 91% were seen once. The sequenced sample was naive CD8+ T cells from PBMCs. The receptors come from a man between 18 and 35 years old in good health. Some clones in this sample may be carry-over from other donors' samples. Both conserved end residues are part of each CDR3. D genes are given only for firm matches. For some rows the clone size is stated as once, few or many, or as a class when expanded; others skip it.

v_gene	len	abundance	d_gene	j_gene	CDR3aa	CDR3nt
TRBV9	14	few	.	TRBJ2-7	CASSVADGFSEQYF	TGTGCCAGCAGCGTAGCCGACGGCTTCAGCGAGCAGTACTTC
TRBV27	14	.	TRBD1	TRBJ1-2	CASSYSTGNYGYTF	TGTGCCAGCAGTTATTCGACAGGGAACTATGGCTACACCTTC
TRBV4-2	17	.	.	TRBJ2-1	CASSQDLTASSYNEQFF	TGTGCCAGCAGCCAAGATTTGACTGCCTCCTCCTACAATGAGCAGTTCTTC
TRBV5-1	16	.	.	TRBJ1-2	CASSLYGTPEVYGYTF	TGCGCCAGCAGCTTGTACGGGACTCCGGAGGTGTATGGCTACACCTTC
TRBV6-6	13	.	.	TRBJ1-2	CATHTHDNSGYTF	TGTGCCACCCATACCCACGATAATAGTGGCTACACCTTC
TRBV11-2	14	.	TRBD2	TRBJ2-5	CASSELAGGETQYF	TGTGCCAGCAGCGAGCTAGCGGGAGGAGAGACCCAGTACTTC
TRBV28	16	.	.	TRBJ1-2	CASSQAREALGYGYTF	TGTGCCAGCAGTCAGGCCAGGGAAGCACTGGGCTATGGCTACACCTTC
TRBV4-3	14	once	.	TRBJ1-1	CASSSRGTDTEAFF	TGCGCCAGCAGCTCCCGTGGCACGGACACTGAAGCTTTCTTT
TRBV6-4	16	.	.	TRBJ2-3	CASSDSGRGFGDTQYF	TGTGCCAGCAGTGACTCGGGCCGGGGCTTTGGAGATACGCAGTATTTT
TRBV10-2	14	.	TRBD1	TRBJ1-4	CASRETGPNEKLFF	TGCGCCAGCCGGGAGACAGGGCCTAATGAAAAACTGTTTTTT
TRBV5-1	14	.	TRBD2	TRBJ2-7	CASSLRRGNYEQYF	TGCGCCAGCAGCTTGCGGCGGGGGAACTACGAGCAGTACTTC
TRBV27	17	.	TRBD2	TRBJ2-5	CASSLIGLAGGQETQYF	TGTGCCAGCAGTTTAATCGGACTAGCGGGAGGACAAGAGACCCAGTACTTC
TRBV19	14	.	.	TRBJ1-1	CASSVKTWNTEAFF	TGTGCCAGTAGTGTAAAGACTTGGAACACTGAAGCTTTCTTT
TRBV11-2	15	.	.	TRBJ2-7	CASSLSAGADYEQYF	TGTGCCAGCAGCTTATCGGCAGGGGCGGACTACGAGCAGTACTTC
TRBV7-9	13	.	.	TRBJ2-5	CASTRSPQETQYF	TGTGCCAGCACCCGGTCGCCCCAAGAGACCCAGTACTTC
TRBV25-1	14	once	.	TRBJ2-7	CASTPNRVVGEQYF	TGTGCCAGCACCCCCAACAGGGTAGTAGGCGAGCAGTACTTC
TRBV27	17	.	TRBD2	TRBJ2-1	CASSSGTSGRLPNEQFF	TGTGCCAGCAGTTCCGGGACTAGCGGGAGGCTACCTAATGAGCAGTTCTTC